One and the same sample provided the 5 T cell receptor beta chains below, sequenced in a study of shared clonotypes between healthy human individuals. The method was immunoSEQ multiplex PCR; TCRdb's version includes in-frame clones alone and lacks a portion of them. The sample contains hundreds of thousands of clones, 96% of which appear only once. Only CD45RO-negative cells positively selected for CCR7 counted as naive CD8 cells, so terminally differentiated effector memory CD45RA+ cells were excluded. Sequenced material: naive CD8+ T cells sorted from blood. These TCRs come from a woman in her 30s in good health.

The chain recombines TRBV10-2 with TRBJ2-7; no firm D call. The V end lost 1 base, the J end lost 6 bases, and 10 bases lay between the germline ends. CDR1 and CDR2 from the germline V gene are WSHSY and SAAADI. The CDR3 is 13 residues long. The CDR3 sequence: CASSELLTSEQYF. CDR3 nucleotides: TGCGCCAGCAGTGAGTTACTAACCTCCGAGCAGTACTTC.

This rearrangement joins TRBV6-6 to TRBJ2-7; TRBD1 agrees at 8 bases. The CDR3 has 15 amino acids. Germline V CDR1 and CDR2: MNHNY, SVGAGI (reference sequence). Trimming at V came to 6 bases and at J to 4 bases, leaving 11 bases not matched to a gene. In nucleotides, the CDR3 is TGTGCCAGCAGCTCCGAAGGACAGGGCCCGTACGAGCAGTACTTC. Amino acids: CASSSEGQGPYEQYF.

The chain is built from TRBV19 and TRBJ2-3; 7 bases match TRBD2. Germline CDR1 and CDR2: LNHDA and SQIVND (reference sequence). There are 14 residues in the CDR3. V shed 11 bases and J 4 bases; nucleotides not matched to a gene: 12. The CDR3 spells CASLGGSPADTQYF. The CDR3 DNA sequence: TGTGCCTCCTTGGGAGGGAGCCCCGCAGATACGCAGTATTTT.

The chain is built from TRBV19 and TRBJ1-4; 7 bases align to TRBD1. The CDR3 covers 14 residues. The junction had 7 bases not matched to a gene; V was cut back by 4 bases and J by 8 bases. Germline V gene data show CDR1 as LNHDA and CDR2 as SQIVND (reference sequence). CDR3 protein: CASSTWDSLEKLFF. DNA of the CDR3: TGTGCCAGTAGTACCTGGGACAGCTTGGAAAAACTGTTTTTT.

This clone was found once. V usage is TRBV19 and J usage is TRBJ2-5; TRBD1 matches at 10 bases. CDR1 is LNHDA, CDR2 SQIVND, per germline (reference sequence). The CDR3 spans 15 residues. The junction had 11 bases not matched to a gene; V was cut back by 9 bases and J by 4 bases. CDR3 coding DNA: TGTGCCAGCACCCGAGGACAGGGGGGTAGAGAGACCCAGTACTTC. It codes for CASTRGQGGRETQYF.